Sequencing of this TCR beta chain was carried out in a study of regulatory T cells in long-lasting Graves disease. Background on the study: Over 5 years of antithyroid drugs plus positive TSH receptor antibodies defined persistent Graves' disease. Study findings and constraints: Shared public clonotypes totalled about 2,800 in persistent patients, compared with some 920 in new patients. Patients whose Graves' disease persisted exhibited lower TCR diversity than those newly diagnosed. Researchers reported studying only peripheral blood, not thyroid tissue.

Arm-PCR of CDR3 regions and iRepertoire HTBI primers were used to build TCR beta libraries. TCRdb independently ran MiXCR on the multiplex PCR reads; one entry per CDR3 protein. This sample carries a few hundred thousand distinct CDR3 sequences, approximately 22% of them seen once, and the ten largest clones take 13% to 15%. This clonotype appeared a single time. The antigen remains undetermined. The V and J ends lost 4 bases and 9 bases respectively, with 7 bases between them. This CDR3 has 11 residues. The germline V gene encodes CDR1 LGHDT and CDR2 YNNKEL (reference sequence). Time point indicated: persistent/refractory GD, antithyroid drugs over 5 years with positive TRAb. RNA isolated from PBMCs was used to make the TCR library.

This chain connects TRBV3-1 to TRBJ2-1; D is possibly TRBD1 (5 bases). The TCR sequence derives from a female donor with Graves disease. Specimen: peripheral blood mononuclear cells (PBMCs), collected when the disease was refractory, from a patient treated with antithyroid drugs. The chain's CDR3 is CASSRQTEQFF. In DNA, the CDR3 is TGTGCCAGCAGCCGACAGACTGAGCAGTTCTTC.